The clone carrying this TCR beta chain was counted once. Its antigen remains unknown. All of the donors resided in Nashville, Tennessee, and each was a Caucasian adult. Memory CD4+ cells were the fraction left after CD45RA+ naive selection. The V gene lost 0 bases and the J gene lost 0 bases, with 10 bases spanning the gap. Germline loops: CDR1 SGHTS, CDR2 YDEGEE. The CDR3 contains 16 residues. The data were taken from a study of shared clonotypes between healthy human individuals. The data were produced by immunoSEQ multiplex PCR, yet TCRdb's version contains in-frame clones alone and is incomplete. The table has about 1.5 million clones, roughly 98% seen once. Whole-study findings and limits: Clonotypes shared by all four donors outscored non-shared clonotypes in generation probability.

The receptor's source is a man aged 30 to 39 in good health. J is TRBJ1-5 and V is TRBV5-8, with D tentatively TRBD1 (5 bases). Source material: naive CD4+ T cells sorted from blood. As for subset: CD45RA+ positively selected. CDR3 nucleotides: TGTGCCAGCAGCTTGGCCAGGGCGTATAGCAATCAGCCCCAGCATTTT. Protein product: CASSLARAYSNQPQHF.